This TCR beta chain is from a study of control samples from healthy donors and cancer patients. Repertoires were generated with immunoSEQ multiplex PCR, while TCRdb's copy carries only in-frame clones and drops some. The sample holds roughly 55,000 clones, more than 90% seen once. The TCR was taken from a man between 40 and 49 years old with colorectal cancer. Sequencing was performed on PBMCs.

The CDR3 loop reads CASSPRQGVSSGELFF. The CDR3, as DNA: TGTGCCAGCAGTCCTAGACAGGGTGTTTCGTCCGGGGAGCTGTTTTTT. V is TRBV5-5 and J is TRBJ2-2; TRBD1 matches at 7 bases. V shed 5 bases and J 6 bases; nucleotides not matched to a gene: 13. This CDR3 region has 16 residues. The germline V gene encodes CDR1 SGHKS and CDR2 YYEKEE (reference sequence).